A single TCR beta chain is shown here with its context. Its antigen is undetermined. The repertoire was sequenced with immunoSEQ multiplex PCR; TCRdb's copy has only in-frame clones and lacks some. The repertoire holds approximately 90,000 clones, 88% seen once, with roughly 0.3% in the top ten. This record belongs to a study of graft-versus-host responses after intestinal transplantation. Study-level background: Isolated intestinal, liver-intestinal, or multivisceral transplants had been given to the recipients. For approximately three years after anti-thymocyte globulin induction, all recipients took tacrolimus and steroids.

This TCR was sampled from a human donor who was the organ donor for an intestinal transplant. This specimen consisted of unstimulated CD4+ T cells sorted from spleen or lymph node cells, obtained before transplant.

As DNA, the CDR3 is TGTGCCAGCAGCTTACTAGCGGGGAACACCGGGGAGCTGTTTTTT. This sequence encodes CASSLLAGNTGELFF. The V call is TRBV11-2, the J call TRBJ2-2; 8 positions match TRBD2. Germline trimming cut 2 bases from V and 1 base from J; bases unmatched to any gene: 0. CDR3 size: 15 residues. Per the germline V gene, CDR1 is SGHAT and CDR2 is FQNNGV.